The subject of this entry is one T cell receptor (beta chain). The CDR3 is 14 amino acids. V gave up 9 bases and J gave up 10 bases, with 22 bases separating them. The germline CDR1 and CDR2 sequences are LGHDT and YNNKEL (reference sequence). This entry is derived from a study of blood T cell repertoires in COVID-19. Study information: COVID-19 samples collected from the United States, Italy and Spain covered acute and convalescent phases.

Original handling: For nucleated cells, counts were estimated from reference gene primer amplification. Sequencing used immunoSEQ multiplex PCR; TCRdb keeps in-frame clones, though not all of them. D and trimming were read from the DNA, whereas the V and J calls and clone size are those reported in that table. The sample lists 120,000 to 150,000 clones, approximately 81% occurring once. Sequencing was performed on PBMCs or T cells enriched from blood (not recorded which). The sequence was collected from a man aged 40-55 years with acute COVID-19. The rearrangement joins TRBV3-1 (or the pseudogene TRBV3-2) to TRBJ1-5; D is unclear. Written as DNA, the CDR3 is TGTGCCAGTCACGTCCGCGGAGTCTCTCATCCCCAGCATTTT. This gives the protein CASHVRGVSHPQHF.